The present T cell receptor beta chain was sequenced within a study of blood T cells in healthy people across ages. Roughly 10 milliliters of peripheral blood were drawn from each donor. It was with a sample-barcoded 5' primer and a J-beta primer mix that a second PCR of about 6 to 12 cycles was run. TCRdb reprocessed the 5' RACE reads with MiXCR, giving one entry per CDR3 protein. Found here are some 1,500,000 distinct CDR3 sequences, approximately 42% of them singletons; the top ten hold approximately 4%. The CDR3 contains 15 residues. V lost 0 bases and J lost 1, with 9 bases in between. In germline, CDR1 is SEHNR, CDR2 FQNEAQ (reference sequence).

The receptor was derived from a woman under 30 in good health. This chain uses TRBV7-9 with TRBJ1-1; weak D call: TRBD1 (6 bases). Sequenced sample: blood. The CDR3, as DNA: TGTGCCAGCAGCTTAGCGGGGGGACAGAACACTGAAGCTTTCTTT. Translated, it gives CASSLAGGQNTEAFF.